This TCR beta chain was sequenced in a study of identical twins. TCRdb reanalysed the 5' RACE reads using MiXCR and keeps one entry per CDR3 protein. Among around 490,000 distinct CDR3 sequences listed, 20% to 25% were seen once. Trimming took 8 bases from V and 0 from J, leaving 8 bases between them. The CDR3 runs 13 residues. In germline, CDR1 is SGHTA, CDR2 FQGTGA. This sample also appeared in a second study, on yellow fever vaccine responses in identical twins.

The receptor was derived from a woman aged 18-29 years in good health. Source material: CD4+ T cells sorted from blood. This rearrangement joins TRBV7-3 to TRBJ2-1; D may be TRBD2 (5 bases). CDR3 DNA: TGTGCCAGCGGACTCACCTCCTACAATGAGCAGTTCTTC. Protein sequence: CASGLTSYNEQFF.